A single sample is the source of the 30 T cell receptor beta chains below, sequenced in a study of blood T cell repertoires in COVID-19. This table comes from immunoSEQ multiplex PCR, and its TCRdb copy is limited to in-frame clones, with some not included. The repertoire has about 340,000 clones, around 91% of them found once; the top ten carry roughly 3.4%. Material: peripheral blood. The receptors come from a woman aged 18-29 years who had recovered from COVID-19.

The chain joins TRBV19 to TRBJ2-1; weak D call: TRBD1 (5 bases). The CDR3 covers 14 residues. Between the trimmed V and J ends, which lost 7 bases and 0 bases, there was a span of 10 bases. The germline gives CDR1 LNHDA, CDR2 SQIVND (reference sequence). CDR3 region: CASNQGFSYNEQFF. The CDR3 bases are TGTGCCAGTAATCAGGGATTCTCCTACAATGAGCAGTTCTTC.

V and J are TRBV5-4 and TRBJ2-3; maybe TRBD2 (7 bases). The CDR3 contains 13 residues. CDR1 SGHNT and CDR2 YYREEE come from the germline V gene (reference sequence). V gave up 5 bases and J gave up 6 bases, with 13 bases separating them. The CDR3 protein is CASRGGGLDTQYF. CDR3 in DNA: TGTGCCAGCAGGGGCGGGGGCCTGGATACGCAGTATTTT.

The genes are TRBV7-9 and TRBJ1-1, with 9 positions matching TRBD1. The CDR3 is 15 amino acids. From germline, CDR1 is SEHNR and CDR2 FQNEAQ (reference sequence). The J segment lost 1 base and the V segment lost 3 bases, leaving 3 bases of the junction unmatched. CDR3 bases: TGTGCCAGCAGCTTGGAGACAGGGGGGAACACTGAAGCTTTCTTT. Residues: CASSLETGGNTEAFF.

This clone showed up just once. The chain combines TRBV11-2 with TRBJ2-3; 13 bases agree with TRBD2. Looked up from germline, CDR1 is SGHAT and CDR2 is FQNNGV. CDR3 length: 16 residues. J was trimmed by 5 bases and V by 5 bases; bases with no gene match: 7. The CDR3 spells CASSKGLAGRQDTQYF. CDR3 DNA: TGTGCCAGCAGCAAGGGACTAGCGGGACGCCAAGATACGCAGTATTTT. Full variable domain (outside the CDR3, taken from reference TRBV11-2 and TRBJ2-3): EAGVAQSPRYKIIEKRQSVAFWCNPISGHATLYWYQQILGQGPKLLIQFQNNGVVDDSQLPKDRFSAERLKGVDSTLKIQPAKLEDSAVYLCASSKGLAGRQDTQYFGPGTRLTVL.

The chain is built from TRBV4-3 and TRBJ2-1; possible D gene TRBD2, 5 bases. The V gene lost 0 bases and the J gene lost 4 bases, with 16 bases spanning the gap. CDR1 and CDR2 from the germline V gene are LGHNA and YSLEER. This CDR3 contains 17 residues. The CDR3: CASSQDAAAKLYNEQFF. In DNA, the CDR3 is TGCGCCAGCAGCCAAGATGCAGCGGCCAAACTGTACAATGAGCAGTTCTTC.

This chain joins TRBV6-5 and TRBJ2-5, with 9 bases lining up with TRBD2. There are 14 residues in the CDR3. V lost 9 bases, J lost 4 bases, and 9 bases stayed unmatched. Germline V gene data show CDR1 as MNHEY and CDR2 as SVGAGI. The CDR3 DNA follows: TGTGCCAGTAGTAGCGGGAGAACGTCAGAGACCCAGTACTTC. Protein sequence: CASSSGRTSETQYF.

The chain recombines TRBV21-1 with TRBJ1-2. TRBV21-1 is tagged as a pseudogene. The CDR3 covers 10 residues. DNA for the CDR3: TGTGCCAGCACCTTAAGAGGGCACACCTTC. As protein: CASTLRGHTF.

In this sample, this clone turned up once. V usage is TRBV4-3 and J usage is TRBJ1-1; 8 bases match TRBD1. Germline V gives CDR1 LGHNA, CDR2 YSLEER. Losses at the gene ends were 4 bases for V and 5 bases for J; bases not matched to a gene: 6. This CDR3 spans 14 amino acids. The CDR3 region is CASSLSQGETEAFF. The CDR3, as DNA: TGCGCCAGCAGCCTATCACAGGGGGAAACTGAAGCTTTCTTT.

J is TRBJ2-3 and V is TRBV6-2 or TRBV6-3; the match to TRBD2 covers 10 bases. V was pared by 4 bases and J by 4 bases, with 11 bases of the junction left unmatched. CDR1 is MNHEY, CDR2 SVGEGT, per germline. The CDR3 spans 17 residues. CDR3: CASSSAKREGLSDTQYF. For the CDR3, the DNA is TGTGCCAGCAGTTCAGCAAAGCGGGAGGGCCTGTCAGATACGCAGTATTTT.

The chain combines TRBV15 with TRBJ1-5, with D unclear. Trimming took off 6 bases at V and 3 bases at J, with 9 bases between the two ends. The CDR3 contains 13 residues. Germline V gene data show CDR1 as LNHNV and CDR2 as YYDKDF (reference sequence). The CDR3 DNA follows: TGTGCCACCAGACCGGACTCCAATCAGCCCCAGCATTTT. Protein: CATRPDSNQPQHF.

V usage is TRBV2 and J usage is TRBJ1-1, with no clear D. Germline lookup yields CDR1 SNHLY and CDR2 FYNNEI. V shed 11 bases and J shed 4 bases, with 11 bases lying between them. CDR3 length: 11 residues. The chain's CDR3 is CAGMAGTEAFF. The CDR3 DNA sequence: TGTGCCGGGATGGCGGGCACTGAAGCTTTCTTT.

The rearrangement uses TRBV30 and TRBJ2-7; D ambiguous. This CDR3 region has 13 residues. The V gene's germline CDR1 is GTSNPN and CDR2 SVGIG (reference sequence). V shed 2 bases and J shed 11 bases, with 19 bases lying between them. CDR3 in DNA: TGTGCCTGGAGTCTCTTACCCCAGGCATGGAAGTACGTC. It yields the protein CAWSLLPQAWKYV.

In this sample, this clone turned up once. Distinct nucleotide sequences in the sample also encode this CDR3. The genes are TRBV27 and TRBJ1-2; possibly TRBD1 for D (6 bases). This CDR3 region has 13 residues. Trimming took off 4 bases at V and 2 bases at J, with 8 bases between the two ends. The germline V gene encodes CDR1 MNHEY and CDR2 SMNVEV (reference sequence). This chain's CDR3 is CASSSQGNYGYTF. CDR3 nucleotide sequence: TGTGCCAGCAGTTCGCAGGGGAACTATGGCTACACCTTC.

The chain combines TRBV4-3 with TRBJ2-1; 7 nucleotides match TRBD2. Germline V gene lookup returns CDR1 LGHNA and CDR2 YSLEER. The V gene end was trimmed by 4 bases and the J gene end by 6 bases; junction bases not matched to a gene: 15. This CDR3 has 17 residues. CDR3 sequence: CASSRVWRGGYSNEQFF. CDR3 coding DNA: TGCGCCAGCAGCCGGGTTTGGCGGGGAGGGTACTCCAATGAGCAGTTCTTC.

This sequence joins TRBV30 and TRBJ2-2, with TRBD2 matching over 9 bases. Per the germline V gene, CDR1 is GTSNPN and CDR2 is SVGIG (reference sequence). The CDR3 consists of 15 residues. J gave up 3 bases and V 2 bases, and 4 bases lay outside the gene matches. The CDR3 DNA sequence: TGTGCCTGGAGTCCGACTAGCGGTTACACCGGGGAGCTGTTTTTT. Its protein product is CAWSPTSGYTGELFF.

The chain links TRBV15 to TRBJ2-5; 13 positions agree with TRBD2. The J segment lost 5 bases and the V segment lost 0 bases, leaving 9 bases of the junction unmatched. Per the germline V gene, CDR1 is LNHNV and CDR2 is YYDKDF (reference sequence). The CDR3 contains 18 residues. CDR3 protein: CATSRDKGLAGDDETQYF. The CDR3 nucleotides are TGTGCCACCAGCAGAGATAAAGGACTAGCGGGAGACGATGAGACCCAGTACTTC.

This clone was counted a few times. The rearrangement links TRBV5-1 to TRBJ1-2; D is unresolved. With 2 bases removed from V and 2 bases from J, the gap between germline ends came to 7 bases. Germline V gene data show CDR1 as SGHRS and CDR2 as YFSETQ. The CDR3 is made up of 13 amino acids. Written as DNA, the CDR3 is TGCGCCAGCAGCTTCGAGACAAACTATGGCTACACCTTC. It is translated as CASSFETNYGYTF.

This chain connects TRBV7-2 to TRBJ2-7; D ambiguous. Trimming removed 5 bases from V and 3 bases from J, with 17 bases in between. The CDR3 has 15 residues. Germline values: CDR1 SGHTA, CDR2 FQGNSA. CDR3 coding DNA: TGTGCCAGCAGCAACACAGTACACTTAAACTACGAGCAGTACGTC. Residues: CASSNTVHLNYEQYV.

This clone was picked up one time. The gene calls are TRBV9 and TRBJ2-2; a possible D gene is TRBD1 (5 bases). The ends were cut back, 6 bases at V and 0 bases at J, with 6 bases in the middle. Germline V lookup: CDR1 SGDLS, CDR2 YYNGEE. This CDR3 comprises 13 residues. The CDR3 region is CASTRANTGELFF. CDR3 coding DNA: TGTGCCAGCACCAGGGCGAACACCGGGGAGCTGTTTTTT.

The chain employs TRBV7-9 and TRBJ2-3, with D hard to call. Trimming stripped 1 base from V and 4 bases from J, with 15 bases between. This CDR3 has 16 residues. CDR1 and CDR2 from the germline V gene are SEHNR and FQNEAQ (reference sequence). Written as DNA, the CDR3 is TGTGCCAGCAGCTTAGGTACGGTATCCGGTGCAGATACGCAGTATTTT. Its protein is CASSLGTVSGADTQYF.

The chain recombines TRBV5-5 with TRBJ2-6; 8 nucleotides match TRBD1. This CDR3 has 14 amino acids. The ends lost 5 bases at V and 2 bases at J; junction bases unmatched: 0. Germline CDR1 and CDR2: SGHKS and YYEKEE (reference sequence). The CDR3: CASRQGAGANVLTF. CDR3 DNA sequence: TGTGCCAGCAGACAGGGGGCTGGGGCCAACGTCCTGACTTTC.

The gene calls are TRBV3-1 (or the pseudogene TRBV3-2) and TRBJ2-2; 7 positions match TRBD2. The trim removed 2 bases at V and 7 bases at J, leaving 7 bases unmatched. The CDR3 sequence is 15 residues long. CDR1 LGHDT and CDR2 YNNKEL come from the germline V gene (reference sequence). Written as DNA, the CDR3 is TGTGCCAGCAGCCAAATGGGAGGGGCGTACGGGGAGCTGTTTTTT. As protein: CASSQMGGAYGELFF.

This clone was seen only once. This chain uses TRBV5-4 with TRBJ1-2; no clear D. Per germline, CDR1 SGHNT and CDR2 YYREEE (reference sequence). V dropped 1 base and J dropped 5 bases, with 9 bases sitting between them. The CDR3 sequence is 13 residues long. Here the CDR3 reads CASSLRQAYGYTF. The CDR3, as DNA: TGTGCCAGCAGCTTGCGGCAGGCGTATGGCTACACCTTC. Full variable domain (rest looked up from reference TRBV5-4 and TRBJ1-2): ETGVTQSPTHLIKTRGQQVTLRCSSQSGHNTVSWYQQALGQGPQFIFQYYREEENGRGNFPPRFSGLQFPNYSSELNVNALELDDSALYLCASSLRQAYGYTFGSGTRLTVV.

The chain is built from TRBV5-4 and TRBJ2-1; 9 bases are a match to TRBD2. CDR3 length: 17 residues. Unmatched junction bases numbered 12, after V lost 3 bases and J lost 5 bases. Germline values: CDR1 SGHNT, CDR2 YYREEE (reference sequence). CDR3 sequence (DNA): TGTGCCAGCAGCTCACCGCTAGCGGGGAGGGAGGACAATGAGCAGTTCTTC. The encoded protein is CASSSPLAGREDNEQFF.

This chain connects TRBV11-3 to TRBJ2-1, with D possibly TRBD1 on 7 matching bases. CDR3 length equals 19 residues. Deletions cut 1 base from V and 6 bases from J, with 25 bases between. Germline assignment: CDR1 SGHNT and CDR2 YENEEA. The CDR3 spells CASSLVCRDSGYKGNEQFF. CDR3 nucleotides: TGTGCCAGCAGCTTAGTCTGCCGGGACAGCGGGTACAAGGGCAATGAGCAGTTCTTC.

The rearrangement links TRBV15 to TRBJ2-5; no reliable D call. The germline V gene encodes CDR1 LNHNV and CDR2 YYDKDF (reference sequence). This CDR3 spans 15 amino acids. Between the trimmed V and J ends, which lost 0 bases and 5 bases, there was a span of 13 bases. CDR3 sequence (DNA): TGTGCCACCAGCAGAGATCTTTCGTTTCGGGAGACCCAGTACTTC. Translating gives CATSRDLSFRETQYF.

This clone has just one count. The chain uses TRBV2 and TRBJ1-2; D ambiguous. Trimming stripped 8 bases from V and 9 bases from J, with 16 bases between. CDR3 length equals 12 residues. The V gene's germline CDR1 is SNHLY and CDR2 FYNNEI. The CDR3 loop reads CASGRAPSSYTF. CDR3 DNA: TGTGCCAGCGGGAGGGCTCCTTCAAGCTACACCTTC.

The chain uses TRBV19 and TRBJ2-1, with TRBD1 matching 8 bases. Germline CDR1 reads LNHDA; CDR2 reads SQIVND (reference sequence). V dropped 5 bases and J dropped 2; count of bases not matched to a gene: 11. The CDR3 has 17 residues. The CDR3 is CASSLGQGLLPYNEQFF. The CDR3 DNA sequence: TGTGCCAGTAGTCTAGGACAGGGTCTATTACCCTACAATGAGCAGTTCTTC.

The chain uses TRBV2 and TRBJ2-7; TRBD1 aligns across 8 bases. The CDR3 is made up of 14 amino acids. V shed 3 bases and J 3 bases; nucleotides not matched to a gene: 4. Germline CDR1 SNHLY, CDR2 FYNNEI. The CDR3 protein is CASSDPRGLYEQYV. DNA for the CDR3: TGTGCCAGCAGTGACCCCAGGGGGCTCTACGAGCAGTACGTC.

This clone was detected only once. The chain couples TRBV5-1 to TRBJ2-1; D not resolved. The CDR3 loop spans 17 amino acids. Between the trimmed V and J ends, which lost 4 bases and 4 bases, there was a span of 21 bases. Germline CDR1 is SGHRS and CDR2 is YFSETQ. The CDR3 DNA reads TGCGCCAGCAGCCGAGACCCCAGACACTCGAGTTACAATGAGCAGTTCTTC. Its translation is CASSRDPRHSSYNEQFF. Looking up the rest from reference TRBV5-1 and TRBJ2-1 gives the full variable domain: KAGVTQTPRYLIKTRGQQVTLSCSPISGHRSVSWYQQTPGQGLQFLFEYFSETQRNKGNFPGRFSGRQFSNSRSEMNVSTLELGDSALYLCASSRDPRHSSYNEQFFGPGTRLTVL.